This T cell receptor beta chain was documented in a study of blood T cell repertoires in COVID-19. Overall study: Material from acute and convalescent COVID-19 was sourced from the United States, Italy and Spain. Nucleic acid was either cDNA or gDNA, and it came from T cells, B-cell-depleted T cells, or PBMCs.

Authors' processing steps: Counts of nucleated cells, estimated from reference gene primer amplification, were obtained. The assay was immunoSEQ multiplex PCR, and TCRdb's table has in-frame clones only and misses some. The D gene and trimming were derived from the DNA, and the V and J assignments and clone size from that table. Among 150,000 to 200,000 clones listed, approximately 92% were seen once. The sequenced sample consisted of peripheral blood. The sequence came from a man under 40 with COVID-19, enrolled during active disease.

The CDR3 DNA is TGTAGTGTTACGGGTTTGAACACTGAAGCTTTCTTT. Its protein is CSVTGLNTEAFF. This chain uses TRBV19 with TRBJ1-1; D remains unclear. CDR3 size: 12 residues. Germline V lookup: CDR1 LNHDA, CDR2 SQIVND (reference sequence).